Listed below are T cell receptor beta chains from one sample, sequenced in a study of PD-1 blockade in classical Hodgkin lymphoma. TCRdb's copy holds only in-frame clones and misses some; the assay was immunoSEQ multiplex PCR. The sample lists roughly 81,000 clones, 80% to 95% seen once, with about 2.6% in the top ten. The sample was peripheral blood mononuclear cells (PBMCs), taken before the second cycle of nivolumab. The source of these receptors is a human donor with classical Hodgkin lymphoma. Each CDR3 is given with its conserved first and last residue. Clone size, where shown, is once, few, many, or a class for clones that have expanded.

j_call | clone_size | v_call | cdr3_aa
TRBJ1-2 | NA | TRBV11-3 | CASSPPTGPRWGGYTF
TRBJ1-1 | few | TRBV5-1 | CASSWGDRENTEAFF
TRBJ2-1 | NA | TRBV10-1 | CASSGMLIEDGPYNEQFF
TRBJ1-2 | NA | TRBV5-1 | CASSPGLGSYGYTF
TRBJ1-5 | NA | TRBV19 | CASRPGQGAYSNQPQHF
TRBJ1-5 | NA | TRBV10-3 | CAISEGSWQPQHF
TRBJ2-7 | NA | TRBV6-5 | CASSSGSIYEQYF
TRBJ2-5 | NA | TRBV7-9 | CASSLVRLQETQYF
TRBJ2-3 | NA | TRBV5-1 | CASSSELAGSSTDTQYF
NA | NA | TRBV10-3 | CAIRSGSSLAEQYF
TRBJ2-5 | NA | TRBV5-1 | CASSFGLAVGETQYF
TRBJ2-3 | NA | TRBV19 | CASDGGPDTQYF
TRBJ1-3 | NA | TRBV2 | CASDSLSGNTIYF
TRBJ2-2 | NA | TRBV10-3 | CAISESVYREAGELFF
TRBJ1-2 | NA | TRBV6-5 | CASSYKLGGYTF
TRBJ1-1 | NA | TRBV2 | CASRRWGTRGTEAFF
TRBJ1-3 | NA | TRBV7-2 | CASTLRGGTGGHTIYF
TRBJ2-7 | NA | TRBV7-8 | CASKVRGLSSYEQYF
TRBJ1-5 | NA | TRBV6-5 | CASSSGWNQPQHF
TRBJ2-7 | few | TRBV18 | CASSPWETGGVEQYF
TRBJ2-7 | NA | TRBV5-4 | CASSSSGRGSYEQYF
TRBJ1-2 | NA | TRBV21-1 | CASSKSYSGTGEDYGYTF
TRBJ2-1 | few | TRBV6-5 | CASSYYGLDGQFF
TRBJ1-1 | NA | TRBV30 | CAWIPVGQGVNTEAFF
TRBJ2-3 | NA | TRBV5-1 | CASSLRHTSTDTQYF
TRBJ2-1 | NA | TRBV5-1 | CASSPVIGGVNEQFF
TRBJ2-3 | once | TRBV4-1 | CASSSRLPGVGNWADTQYF
TRBJ1-5 | NA | TRBV14 | CASSLHRDREDQPQHF
TRBJ2-7 | once | TRBV4-1 | CASSQITASYEQYF
TRBJ1-1 | NA | TRBV2 | CASRRQAEAFF
TRBJ1-1 | NA | TRBV9 | CASSNSRGTEAFF
TRBJ2-1 | NA | TRBV19 | CASSILFRALSYNEQFF
TRBJ2-7 | NA | TRBV27 | CASTPLGTPSYEQYF
TRBJ2-2 | NA | TRBV25-1 | CASRTQGGIRNTGELFF
TRBJ2-2 | few | TRBV2 | CASSEESSSRLFF
TRBJ2-3 | NA | TRBV4-1 | CASSQVRVTDTQYF